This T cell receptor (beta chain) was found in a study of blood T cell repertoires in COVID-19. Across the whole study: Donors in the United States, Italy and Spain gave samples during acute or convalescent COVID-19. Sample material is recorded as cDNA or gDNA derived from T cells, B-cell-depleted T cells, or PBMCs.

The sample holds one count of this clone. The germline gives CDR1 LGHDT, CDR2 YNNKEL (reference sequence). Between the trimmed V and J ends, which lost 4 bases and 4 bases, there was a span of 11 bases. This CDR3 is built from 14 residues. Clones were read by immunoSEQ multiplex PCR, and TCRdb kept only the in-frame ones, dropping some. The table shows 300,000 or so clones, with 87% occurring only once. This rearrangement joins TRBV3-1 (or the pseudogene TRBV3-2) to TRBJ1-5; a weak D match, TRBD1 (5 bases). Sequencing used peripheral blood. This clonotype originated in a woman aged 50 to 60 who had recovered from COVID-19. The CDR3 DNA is TGTGCCAGCAGCCTCGGGGGGGGAAATCAGCCCCAGCATTTT. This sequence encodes CASSLGGGNQPQHF.